A selection of T cell receptor beta chains follows, all from one sample in a study of cytomegalovirus exposure and HLA in healthy donors. Data came from immunoSEQ multiplex PCR; TCRdb stores just in-frame clones and leaves some out. Of about 63,000 clones listed, approximately 71% are singletons. Sequenced material: PBMCs. Source of these receptors: a man aged 45-60 years in good health and CMV-seropositive. Each CDR3 is given with its conserved first and last residue. The D gene is left open where the match is weak. The size entry is marked missing in some rows and otherwise reads once, few, many or a size class.

D gene,J gene,clone size,CDR3 length,V gene,CDR3 protein,CDR3 DNA
.,TRBJ2-3,few,13,TRBV30,CAWSGASTDTQYF,TGTGCCTGGAGCGGTGCTAGCACAGATACGCAGTATTTT
.,TRBJ1-2,once,12,TRBV2,CASRDSHYGYTF,TGTGCCAGCAGGGACAGCCACTATGGCTACACCTTC
TRBD2,TRBJ2-7,.,17,TRBV4-3,CASSQGTSGGGSYEQYF,TGCGCCAGCAGCCAAGGGACTAGCGGGGGTGGCTCCTACGAGCAGTACTTC
.,TRBJ2-2,few,14,TRBV6-6,CASTARENTGELFF,TGTGCCAGCACCGCCAGGGAGAACACCGGGGAGCTGTTTTTT
.,TRBJ1-1,.,13,TRBV6-5,CASRPTGNTEAFF,TGTGCCAGCAGGCCTACAGGGAACACTGAAGCTTTCTTT
.,TRBJ2-5,.,16,TRBV6-5,CASSYSSARGIETQYF,TGTGCCAGCAGTTACTCGAGCGCGCGAGGGATCGAGACCCAGTACTTC
TRBD2,TRBJ2-3,.,16,TRBV5-1,CASSRDGGSGTDTQYF,TGCGCCAGCAGCCGCGACGGGGGGTCTGGCACAGATACGCAGTATTTT
TRBD1,TRBJ2-6,.,18,TRBV27,CASSFERTGVSGANVLTF,TGTGCCAGCAGTTTTGAAAGGACAGGGGTCTCTGGGGCCAACGTCCTGACTTTC
TRBD2,TRBJ2-2,few,19,TRBV19,CASSIGGLALERSTGELFF,TGTGCCAGTAGTATAGGAGGACTAGCGCTCGAACGGAGCACCGGGGAGCTGTTTTTT
TRBD1,TRBJ1-1,few,16,TRBV5-6,CASSLGAGGGKTEAFF,TGTGCCAGCAGCTTGGGGGCAGGGGGCGGGAAGACTGAAGCTTTCTTT
.,TRBJ1-2,.,14,TRBV18,CASSGEGRGYGYTF,TGTGCCAGCTCAGGAGAGGGCAGGGGCTATGGCTACACCTTC
TRBD2,TRBJ2-7,.,13,TRBV29-1,CSANSGESYEQYF,TGCAGCGCTAACAGCGGGGAAAGCTACGAGCAGTACTTC
.,TRBJ2-3,once,16,TRBV7-5,CARSPGSGGARNTQYF,TGTGCCAGAAGCCCAGGTAGCGGGGGGGCAAGGAATACGCAGTATTTT
.,TRBJ2-7,.,15,TRBV7-8,CASSLRGSANYEQYF,TGTGCCAGCAGCTTAAGAGGTAGCGCTAACTACGAGCAGTACTTC
.,TRBJ1-2,.,12,TRBV19,CASSIGEAGYTF,TGTGCCAGTAGTATAGGAGAGGCTGGCTACACCTTC
.,TRBJ2-1,.,14,TRBV16,CASSQSVTPGEQFF,TGTGCCAGCAGCCAATCGGTAACTCCTGGTGAGCAGTTCTTC
TRBD1,TRBJ2-2,.,15,TRBV28,CASSLGQGSTGELFF,TGTGCCAGCAGTCTAGGACAGGGCTCAACCGGGGAGCTGTTTTTT
.,TRBJ1-1,once,12,TRBV7-5,CASPTARGEPFF,TGTGCCTCCCCGACCGCCAGGGGTGAGCCTTTCTTT
.,TRBJ2-7,once,14,TRBV28,CASSPPGREYEQYF,TGTGCCAGCAGTCCCCCAGGCAGGGAATACGAGCAGTACTTC
TRBD1,TRBJ1-1,.,15,TRBV28,CASRTGTGKVTEAFF,TGTGCCAGCAGGACCGGGACAGGGAAGGTCACTGAAGCTTTCTTT
TRBD2,TRBJ2-1,.,18,TRBV30,CAWSVPRLAGGRGNEQFF,TGTGCCTGGAGTGTACCGCGACTAGCGGGAGGGCGTGGCAATGAGCAGTTCTTC
.,TRBJ1-2,.,13,TRBV27,CASTTRGVDGYTF,TGTGCCAGCACAACCCGGGGGGTAGATGGCTACACCTTC
TRBD2,TRBJ2-7,once,17,TRBV11-2,CASSLDRGAGGPYEQYF,TGTGCCAGCAGCTTAGATCGGGGAGCGGGAGGTCCCTACGAGCAGTACTTC